The 19 T cell receptor beta chains below come from one sample, sequenced in a study of T cell responses to AZD1222 COVID-19 vaccine. The assay was immunoSEQ multiplex PCR, and TCRdb's table has in-frame clones only and misses some. The sample lists approximately 150,000 clones; approximately 90% were seen once. Material: peripheral blood, obtained 28 days after the second AZD1222 dose. All receptors come from an adult who received the AZD1222 COVID-19 vaccine.

The rearrangement joins TRBV11-2 to TRBJ1-5; 7 nucleotides match TRBD1. The V segment lost 5 bases and the J segment 1 base; nucleotides outside the gene matches: 5. CDR3 length: 15 residues. CDR1 is SGHAT and CDR2 is FQNNGV in the germline V gene. The CDR3 protein is CASSPTGESNQPQHF. The CDR3 region has the DNA TGTGCCAGCAGCCCTACAGGGGAAAGCAATCAGCCCCAGCATTTT.

The chain is built from TRBV19 and TRBJ2-5, with D unresolved. Germline loops: CDR1 LNHDA, CDR2 SQIVND (reference sequence). The CDR3 totals 14 residues. V was cut by 3 bases and J by 1 base, with 9 bases left in between. The CDR3, as DNA: TGTGCCAGTAGTATTGGACCGACCCAAGAGACCCAGTACTTC. As protein: CASSIGPTQETQYF.

In nucleotides, the CDR3 is TGTGCCAGCAGCCCCCTTATCGCTCTAACTCAAAACTCCACCGGGGAGCTGTTTTTT. Its translation: CASSPLIALTQNSTGELFF. This sequence joins TRBV7-9 and TRBJ2-2; D not certain. The CDR3 runs to 19 residues. Germline-derived CDR1 and CDR2 are SEHNR and FQNEAQ (reference sequence). The V gene lost 5 bases and the J gene lost 4 bases, with 26 bases spanning the gap. The full variable domain, its missing parts supplied by reference TRBV7-9 and TRBJ2-2, is DTGVSQNPRHKITKRGQNVTFRCDPISEHNRLYWYRQTLGQGPEFLTYFQNEAQLEKSRLLSDRFSAERPKGSFSTLEIQRTEQGDSAMYLCASSPLIALTQNSTGELFFGEGSRLTVL.

This sequence joins TRBV11-3 and TRBJ2-5; 11 bases line up with TRBD1. Germline V gene data show CDR1 as SGHNT and CDR2 as YENEEA. Losses at the gene ends were 5 bases for V and 5 bases for J; bases not matched to a gene: 10. The CDR3 is made up of 16 amino acids. CDR3 nucleotide sequence: TGTGCCAGCAGCATACGGACAGGGGGCGGGATGGAGACCCAGTACTTC. It translates to CASSIRTGGGMETQYF.

This chain uses TRBV27 with TRBJ2-1, with D possibly being TRBD1 (6 bases). CDR3 size: 14 residues. The germline CDR1 and CDR2 sequences are MNHEY and SMNVEV (reference sequence). V was cut by 5 bases and J by 7 bases, with 15 bases left in between. DNA of the CDR3: TGTGCCAGCAGTAACCGGACAGTCCCAAATGAGCAGTTCTTC. The encoded protein is CASSNRTVPNEQFF.

The rearrangement uses TRBV4-2 and TRBJ1-4; a weak D match, TRBD1 (5 bases). Trimming took 0 bases from V and 4 from J, leaving 18 bases between them. The CDR3 covers 18 residues. Per germline, CDR1 LGHNA and CDR2 YNFKEQ. Here the CDR3 reads CASSQEWQGLRGNEKLFF. The CDR3 DNA reads as TGTGCCAGCAGCCAAGAGTGGCAGGGTCTCCGTGGTAATGAAAAACTGTTTTTT.

The chain links TRBV6-4 to TRBJ2-1, with 8 nucleotides matching TRBD1. The ends lost 8 bases at V and 6 bases at J; junction bases unmatched: 6. This CDR3 has 13 amino acids. Germline lookup yields CDR1 MRHNA and CDR2 SNTAGT. The chain's CDR3 is CASGQGPFNEQFF. DNA for the CDR3: TGTGCCAGCGGACAGGGTCCCTTCAATGAGCAGTTCTTC.

J is TRBJ2-1 and V is TRBV9; TRBD2 agrees at 11 bases. This CDR3 spans 15 amino acids. The germline CDR1 and CDR2 sequences are SGDLS and YYNGEE. Trimming cost V 2 bases and J 8 bases; bases outside gene matches: 6. The CDR3: CASSVRLAGSYEQFF. In DNA, the CDR3 is TGTGCCAGCAGCGTCCGACTAGCGGGAAGTTATGAGCAGTTCTTC.

This chain links TRBV19 with TRBJ2-5; unclear D gene. The germline V gene has CDR1 LNHDA and CDR2 SQIVND (reference sequence). This CDR3 region has 14 residues. Deletions cut 3 bases from V and 3 bases from J, with 11 bases between. In DNA form, the CDR3 reads TGTGCCAGTAGTATTTTTCAGGAGAAAGAGACCCAGTACTTC. Its protein is CASSIFQEKETQYF.

This chain joins TRBV29-1 and TRBJ1-3; tentative D call: TRBD1 (6 bases). This CDR3 region has 16 residues. Germline V lookup: CDR1 SQVTM, CDR2 ANQGSEA. Trimming stripped 7 bases from V and 8 bases from J, with 27 bases between. CDR3 DNA sequence: TGCAGCGCCTTGGCCGGGCCCAGGGGAAGTAAGGACACCATATATTTT. This codes for CSALAGPRGSKDTIYF.

The V call is TRBV6-2 or TRBV6-3, the J call TRBJ1-2; 7 bases match TRBD1. CDR1 is MNHEY, CDR2 SVGEGT, per germline. V lost 8 bases to trimming and J lost 2 bases; unmatched junction nucleotides: 5. The CDR3 runs to 13 residues. DNA of the CDR3: TGTGCCAGCCGCCTGGGACAGAACTATGGCTACACCTTC. This encodes CASRLGQNYGYTF.

This chain connects TRBV7-8 to TRBJ2-1; D is perhaps TRBD2 (5 bases). CDR1 is SGHVS and CDR2 is FQNEAQ in the germline V gene. V lost 5 bases and J lost 4, with 18 bases in between. The CDR3 spans 16 residues. The DNA of the CDR3 is TGTGCCAGCAGCCGAGGGCCATCAGGAGGATACAATGAGCAGTTCTTC. Protein sequence: CASSRGPSGGYNEQFF.

This chain links TRBV11-2 with TRBJ1-3; D possibly corresponds to TRBD1 (5 bases). V was shortened by 5 bases and J by 2 bases, with 22 bases between the two germline ends. This CDR3 comprises 18 residues. Germline V lookup: CDR1 SGHAT, CDR2 FQNNGV. The CDR3 here is CASSPRSGQGFAGNTIYF. Here the CDR3 DNA reads TGTGCCAGCAGCCCGCGGTCGGGGCAGGGATTCGCTGGAAACACCATATATTTT.

The genes are TRBV3-1 (or the pseudogene TRBV3-2) and TRBJ1-1; D perhaps matches TRBD1 (5 bases). The CDR3 covers 14 residues. V was cut by 1 base and J by 5 bases, with 11 bases left in between. Germline CDR1 reads LGHDT; CDR2 reads YNNKEL (reference sequence). The CDR3 nucleotides read TGTGCCAGCAGCCAAGCTGAAGGGGAGACTGAAGCTTTCTTT. It codes for CASSQAEGETEAFF.

This chain uses TRBV5-1 with TRBJ2-7; 9 bases fit TRBD2. Germline loops: CDR1 SGHRS, CDR2 YFSETQ. The CDR3 length is 15 residues. With 4 bases clipped from V and 5 bases from J, the junction kept 10 bases outside the gene matches. The CDR3 protein is CASSDPGLALNEQYF. Here the CDR3 DNA reads TGCGCCAGCAGCGACCCGGGACTAGCACTGAACGAGCAGTACTTC.

The V and J genes are TRBV7-6 and TRBJ2-3, with D unclear. The germline V gene encodes CDR1 SGHVS and CDR2 FNYEAQ. The CDR3 extends over 17 amino acids. Trimming shortened V by 1 base and J by 0 bases, and 14 bases separated the two germline ends. CDR3 sequence reads: CASSLVARLPSTDTQYF. Here the CDR3 DNA reads TGTGCCAGCAGCTTAGTGGCGCGGCTTCCTAGCACAGATACGCAGTATTTT.

This chain links TRBV5-1 with TRBJ1-1; unclear D gene. The CDR3 covers 15 residues. Trimming stripped 0 bases from V and 1 base from J, with 10 bases between. Germline V gene sequence: CDR1 SGHRS, CDR2 YFSETQ. This chain's CDR3 is CASSLVVTPNTEAFF. CDR3 in DNA: TGCGCCAGCAGCTTGGTAGTGACGCCGAACACTGAAGCTTTCTTT.

CDR3 loop: CASSFVGGSDTQYF. Here the CDR3 DNA reads TGTGCCAGCAGCTTTGTGGGAGGGTCAGATACGCAGTATTTT. The rearrangement links TRBV5-4 to TRBJ2-3; 7 positions match TRBD2. Germline CDR1 is SGHNT and CDR2 is YYREEE (reference sequence). With V trimmed by 2 bases and J by 4 bases, 4 bases remained unmatched. CDR3 length: 14 residues.

Details on this clone: Other DNA sequences from this sample encode an identical CDR3 as well. J is TRBJ1-2 and V is TRBV4-2, with D possibly being TRBD1 (5 bases). CDR3 length: 16 amino acids. V shed 1 base and J shed 3 bases, with 15 bases lying between them. Germline-derived CDR1 and CDR2 are LGHNA and YNFKEQ. CDR3 coding DNA: TGTGCCAGCAGCCAAGTAGGCCTTCAAGGGGACTATGGCTACACCTTC. The encoded protein is CASSQVGLQGDYGYTF.